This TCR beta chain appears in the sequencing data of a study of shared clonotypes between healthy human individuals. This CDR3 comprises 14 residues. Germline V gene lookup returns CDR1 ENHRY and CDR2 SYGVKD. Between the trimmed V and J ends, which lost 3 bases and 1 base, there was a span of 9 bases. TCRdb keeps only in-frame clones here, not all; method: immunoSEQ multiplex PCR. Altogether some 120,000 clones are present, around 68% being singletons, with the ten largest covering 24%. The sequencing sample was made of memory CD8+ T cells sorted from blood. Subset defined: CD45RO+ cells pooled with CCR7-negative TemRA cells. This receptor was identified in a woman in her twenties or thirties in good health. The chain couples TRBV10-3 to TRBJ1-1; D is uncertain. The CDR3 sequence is CAISENGENTEAFF. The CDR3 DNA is TGTGCCATCAGTGAAAATGGGGAGAACACTGAAGCTTTCTTT.